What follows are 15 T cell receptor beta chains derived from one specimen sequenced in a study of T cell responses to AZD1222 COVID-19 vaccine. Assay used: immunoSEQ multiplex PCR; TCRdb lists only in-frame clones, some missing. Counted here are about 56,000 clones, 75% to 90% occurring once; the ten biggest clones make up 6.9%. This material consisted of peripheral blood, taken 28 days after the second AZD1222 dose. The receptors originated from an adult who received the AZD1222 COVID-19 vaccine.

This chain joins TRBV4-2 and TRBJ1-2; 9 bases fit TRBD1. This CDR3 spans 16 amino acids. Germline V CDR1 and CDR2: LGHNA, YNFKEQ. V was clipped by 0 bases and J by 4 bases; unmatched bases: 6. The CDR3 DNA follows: TGTGCCAGCAGCCAAGATCTCACAGGGGGCATCTATGGCTACACCTTC. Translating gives CASSQDLTGGIYGYTF.

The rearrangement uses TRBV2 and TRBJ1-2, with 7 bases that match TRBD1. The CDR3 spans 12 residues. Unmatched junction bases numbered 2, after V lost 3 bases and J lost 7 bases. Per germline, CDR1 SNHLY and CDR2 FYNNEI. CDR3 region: CASSETGTGYTF. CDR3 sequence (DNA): TGTGCCAGCAGTGAGACAGGGACTGGCTACACCTTC.

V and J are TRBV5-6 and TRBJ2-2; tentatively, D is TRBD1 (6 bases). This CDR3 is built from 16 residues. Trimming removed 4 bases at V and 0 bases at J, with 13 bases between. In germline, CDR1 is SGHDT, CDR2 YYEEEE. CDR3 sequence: CASSPKAGANTGELFF. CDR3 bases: TGTGCCAGCAGCCCGAAAGCAGGGGCGAACACCGGGGAGCTGTTTTTT.

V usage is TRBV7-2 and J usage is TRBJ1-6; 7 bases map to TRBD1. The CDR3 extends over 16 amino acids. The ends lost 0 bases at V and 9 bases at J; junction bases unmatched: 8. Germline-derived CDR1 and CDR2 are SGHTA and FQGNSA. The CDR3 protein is CASSLAYRGTGSPLHF. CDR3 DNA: TGTGCCAGCAGCTTAGCCTACAGGGGTACCGGTTCACCCCTCCACTTT.

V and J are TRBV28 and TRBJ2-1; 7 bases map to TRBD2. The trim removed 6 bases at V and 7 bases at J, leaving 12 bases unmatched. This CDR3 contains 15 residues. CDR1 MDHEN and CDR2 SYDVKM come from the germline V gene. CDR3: CASSRFGLGVNEQFF. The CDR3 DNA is TGTGCCAGCAGCCGGTTTGGACTAGGCGTGAATGAGCAGTTCTTC.

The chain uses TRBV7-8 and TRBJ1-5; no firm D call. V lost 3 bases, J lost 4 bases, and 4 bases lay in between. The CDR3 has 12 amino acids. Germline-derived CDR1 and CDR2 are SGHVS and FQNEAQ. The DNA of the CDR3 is TGTGCCAGCAGCTTGGGAAATCAGCCCCAGCATTTT. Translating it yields CASSLGNQPQHF.

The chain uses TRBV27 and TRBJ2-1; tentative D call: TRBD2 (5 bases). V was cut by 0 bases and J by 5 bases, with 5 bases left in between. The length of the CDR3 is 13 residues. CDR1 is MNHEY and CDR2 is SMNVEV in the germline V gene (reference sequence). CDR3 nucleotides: TGTGCCAGCAGTTTATCGCGGGACAATGAGCAGTTCTTC. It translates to CASSLSRDNEQFF.

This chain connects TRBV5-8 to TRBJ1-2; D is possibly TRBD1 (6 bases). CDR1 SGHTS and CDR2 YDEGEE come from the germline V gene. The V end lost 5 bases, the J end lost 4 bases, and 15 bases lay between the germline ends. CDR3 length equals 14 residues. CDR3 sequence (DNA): TGTGCCAGCAGTCCCCGGACAGAAACCTATGGCTACACCTTC. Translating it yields CASSPRTETYGYTF. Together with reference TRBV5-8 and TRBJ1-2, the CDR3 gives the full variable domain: EAGVTQSPTHLIKTRGQQATLRCSPISGHTSVYWYQQALGLGLQFLLWYDEGEERNRGNFPPRFSGRQFPNYSSELNVNALELEDSALYLCASSPRTETYGYTFGSGTRLTVV.

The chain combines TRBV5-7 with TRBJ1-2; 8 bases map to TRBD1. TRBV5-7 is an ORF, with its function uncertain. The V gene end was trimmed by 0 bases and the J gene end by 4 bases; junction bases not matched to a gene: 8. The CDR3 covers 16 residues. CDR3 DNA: TGTGCCAGCAGCTTGGGGGGCCAGGGGGCGTGCTATGGCTACACCTTC. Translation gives CASSLGGQGACYGYTF.

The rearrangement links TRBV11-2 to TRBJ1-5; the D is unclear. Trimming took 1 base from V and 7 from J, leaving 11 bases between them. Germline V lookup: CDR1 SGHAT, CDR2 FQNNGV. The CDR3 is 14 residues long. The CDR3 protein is CASSLVAGGQPQHF. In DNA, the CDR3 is TGTGCCAGCAGCTTAGTAGCAGGCGGCCAGCCCCAGCATTTT.

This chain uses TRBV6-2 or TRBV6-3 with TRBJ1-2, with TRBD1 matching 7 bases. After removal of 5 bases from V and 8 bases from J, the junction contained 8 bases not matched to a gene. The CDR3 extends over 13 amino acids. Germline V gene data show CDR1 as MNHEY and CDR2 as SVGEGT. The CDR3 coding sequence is TGTGCCAGCAGTAACCACAGGGGAGGCGGCTACACCTTC. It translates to CASSNHRGGGYTF.

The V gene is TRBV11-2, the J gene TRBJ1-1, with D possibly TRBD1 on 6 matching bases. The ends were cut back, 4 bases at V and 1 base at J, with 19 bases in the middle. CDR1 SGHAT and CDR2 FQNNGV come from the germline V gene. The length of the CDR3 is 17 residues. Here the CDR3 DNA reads TGTGCCAGCAGCTCTAACGCCCGACAGGCCGAGAACACTGAAGCTTTCTTT. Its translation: CASSSNARQAENTEAFF.

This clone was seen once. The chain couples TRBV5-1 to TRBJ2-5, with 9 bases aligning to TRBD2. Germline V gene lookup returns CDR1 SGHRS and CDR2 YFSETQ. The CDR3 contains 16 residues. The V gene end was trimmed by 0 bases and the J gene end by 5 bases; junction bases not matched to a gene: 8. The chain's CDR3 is CASSLGGLAGRETQYF. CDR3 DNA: TGCGCCAGCAGCTTGGGAGGTCTAGCGGGGAGGGAGACCCAGTACTTC.

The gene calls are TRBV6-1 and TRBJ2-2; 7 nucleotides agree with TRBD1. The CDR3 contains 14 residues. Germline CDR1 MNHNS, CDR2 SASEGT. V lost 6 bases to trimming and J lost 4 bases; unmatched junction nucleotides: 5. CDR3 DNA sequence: TGTGCCAGCAGACCGGGACAGATCACCGGGGAGCTGTTTTTT. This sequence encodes CASRPGQITGELFF.

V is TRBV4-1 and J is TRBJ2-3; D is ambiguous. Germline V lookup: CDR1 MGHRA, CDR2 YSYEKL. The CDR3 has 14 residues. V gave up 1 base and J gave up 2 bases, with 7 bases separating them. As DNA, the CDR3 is TGCGCCAGCAGCCAAGTGCTGACCACAGATACGCAGTATTTT. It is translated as CASSQVLTTDTQYF.